This T cell receptor (beta chain) stems from a study of shared clonotypes between healthy human individuals. Whole-study results and caveats: A reduction in generation probabilities was seen for non-shared clonotypes relative to those shared by all four donors. The represented genetic and exposure-history diversity was limited by the small number of donors.

Notes on this clone: What it binds is unknown.

At deep level, the assay was performed. The assay was immunoSEQ multiplex PCR, and TCRdb's table has in-frame clones only and misses some. Of about 2.1 million clones in the sample, about 94% were seen once. Cells designated naive CD8 were CD45RO-negative and were positively selected for CCR7, with terminally differentiated effector memory CD45RA+ cells excluded. The sequence came from a young man in good health. Some clones in this sample may be carry-over from other donors' samples. Sample: naive CD8+ T cells from PBMCs.

The CDR3 nucleotides read TGCGCCAGCAGGGCGGCAGGGGGATACAATGAGCAGTTCTTC. Amino acids: CASRAAGGYNEQFF. This sequence joins TRBV5-1 and TRBJ2-1; the match to TRBD1 covers 7 bases. The CDR3 covers 14 residues. CDR1 is SGHRS, CDR2 YFSETQ, per germline. Trimming took 5 bases from V and 4 from J; bases not matched to a gene: 6.